This T cell receptor (beta chain) was documented in a study of blood T cell repertoires in COVID-19. Study in general: The cDNA or gDNA used as material had been derived from T cells, B-cell-depleted T cells, or PBMCs.

Under the authors' procedure: Reference gene primer amplification in the assay estimated nucleated cell counts. TCRdb's copy holds only in-frame clones and misses some; the assay was immunoSEQ multiplex PCR. Clonal size and the V and J genes are those of that table, whereas D and trimming came from the DNA. This repertoire shows almost 250,000 clones, roughly 85% found once; its top ten account for 9.1%. The V segment lost 6 bases and the J segment 6 bases; nucleotides outside the gene matches: 7. Looked up from germline, CDR1 is SNHLY and CDR2 is FYNNEI. The CDR3 extends over 15 amino acids. Recruits, aged roughly 18 to 95 years, lived in approximately 26 US areas. Researchers sorted participants into cohorts using their self-reported clinical history.

The genes are TRBV2 and TRBJ1-5; 11 bases are shared with TRBD1. The sample consisted of PBMCs or T cells enriched from blood (not recorded which). This clonotype originated in a woman in her fifties or sixties with acute COVID-19. In nucleotides, the CDR3 is TGTGCCAGCAGGGGACAGGGGGGACGGGGTCAGCCCCAGCATTTT. Translation: CASRGQGGRGQPQHF.